This paragraph reports one TCR beta chain. Antigen: not known. This CDR3 has 12 residues. With 1 base removed from V and 7 bases from J, the gap between germline ends came to 4 bases. The V gene's germline CDR1 is SEHNR and CDR2 FQNEAQ (reference sequence). The repertoire was sequenced with immunoSEQ multiplex PCR; TCRdb's copy has only in-frame clones and lacks some. This sample has over a million clones, with 95% to 99% found just once. This record comes from a study of shared clonotypes between healthy human individuals. For the study at large: Used for every donor were three CD4 naive, three CD4 memory, two CD8 naive and one CD8 memory plate. General study findings and limits: Sampling included only blood; tissue repertoires likely differ.

The chain couples TRBV7-9 to TRBJ2-2; no reliable D call. Sample: naive CD4+ T cells sorted from blood. The subset is: CD45RA+ positively selected. The sequence derives from a man in his thirties or forties in good health. The CDR3 here is CASSLVGGELFF. DNA of the CDR3: TGTGCCAGCAGCTTAGTCGGCGGGGAGCTGTTTTTT.